The text below deals with one T cell receptor (beta chain). Its antigen is not identified. Only in-frame clones appear in the TCRdb table, and some are missing; sequencing was by immunoSEQ multiplex PCR. Seen here are 150,000 to 200,000 clones, around 90% observed once, and the top ten hold roughly 4.3%. This specimen comes from a study of T cell responses to AZD1222 COVID-19 vaccine. Findings of the study overall: Reportedly, nearly half of unique spike TCRs recognized epitopes outside B.1.351/B.1.1.7 mutations. Repertoires were obtained solely post-peak T cell response. Donors were largely white British and mainly female; clonal diversity was possibly underestimated. Spike-wide vaccine-associated CD4 TCRs dominated at 160-218 and 743-854.

The source is an adult who received the MenACWY meningococcal vaccine as a control. The sample consisted of peripheral blood, taken 28 days after the second dose of the MenACWY control vaccine.

For the CDR3, the DNA is TGTGCCAGTAGTATCTCCAGAGCGGCAGGCACTGAAGCTTTCTTT. Protein sequence: CASSISRAAGTEAFF. This chain connects TRBV19 to TRBJ1-1; no clear D gene. CDR3 size: 15 residues. V lost 3 bases and J lost 4, with 15 bases in between. Germline-derived CDR1 and CDR2 are LNHDA and SQIVND (reference sequence).